This passage covers 9 T cell receptor beta chains from one sample sequenced in a study of blood T cell repertoires in COVID-19. Libraries were prepared by immunoSEQ multiplex PCR; TCRdb keeps only in-frame clonotypes and omits some of them. The sample consists of roughly 54,000 clones, more than 85% of them appearing once. Sequenced input: peripheral blood. These receptors were taken from a man aged 45-65 years with acute or convalescent COVID-19.

The rearrangement links TRBV10-3 to TRBJ2-2; TRBD2 matches 7 bases. The CDR3 sequence is 16 residues long. The J segment lost 2 bases and the V segment lost 3 bases, leaving 6 bases of the junction unmatched. CDR1 is ENHRY and CDR2 is SYGVKD in the germline V gene. As DNA, the CDR3 is TGTGCCATCAGTGATCAGTTAGCGGGCAACACCGGGGAGCTGTTTTTT. Translated, it gives CAISDQLAGNTGELFF.

This clone was seen just once. V is TRBV3-1 (or the pseudogene TRBV3-2) and J is TRBJ2-3; no clear D gene. This CDR3 has 14 residues. The V gene lost 3 bases and the J gene lost 0 bases, with 7 bases spanning the gap. The germline CDR1 and CDR2 sequences are LGHDT and YNNKEL (reference sequence). CDR3 nucleotides: TGTGCCAGCAGCCATTCCGGTAGCACAGATACGCAGTATTTT. Its protein is CASSHSGSTDTQYF.

V usage is TRBV7-9 and J usage is TRBJ2-7; 10 bases are a match to TRBD1. The CDR3 is 14 amino acids. V trimming: 5 bases; J trimming: 5 bases; junction bases outside the gene matches: 6. Germline lookup yields CDR1 SEHNR and CDR2 FQNEAQ (reference sequence). CDR3 bases: TGTGCCAGCAGCCTGGACAGGGGGGGCCACGAGCAGTACTTC. Its protein product is CASSLDRGGHEQYF.

J is TRBJ2-7 and V is TRBV5-1; 8 bases line up with TRBD2. J lost 0 bases, V lost 2 bases, and 7 bases had no gene match. The CDR3 consists of 16 residues. Germline assignment: CDR1 SGHRS and CDR2 YFSETQ. The CDR3 here is CASSLAPSGSSYEQYF. CDR3 coding DNA: TGCGCCAGCAGCTTAGCTCCTAGCGGGTCCTCCTACGAGCAGTACTTC.

The chain links TRBV12-3 or TRBV12-4 to TRBJ1-1, with TRBD1 matching over 7 bases. The V gene end was trimmed by 5 bases and the J gene end by 4 bases; junction bases not matched to a gene: 4. The CDR3 has 13 amino acids. The CDR3 here is CASSLRQGTEAFF. The CDR3 DNA follows: TGTGCCAGCAGTCTCCGACAGGGCACTGAAGCTTTCTTT.

The chain combines TRBV7-2 with TRBJ2-7; weak D call: TRBD1 (6 bases). CDR1 is SGHTA, CDR2 FQGNSA, per germline. V lost 1 base, J lost 6 bases, and 28 bases lay in between. The CDR3 totals 19 residues. This CDR3 reads CASSLGPTGPGDTRGEQYF. DNA for the CDR3: TGTGCCAGCAGCTTAGGACCCACAGGGCCTGGGGACACTCGTGGCGAGCAGTACTTC. The full variable domain, rest sourced from reference TRBV7-2 and TRBJ2-7, is GAGVSQSPSNKVTEKGKDVELRCDPISGHTALYWYRQSLGQGLEFLIYFQGNSAPDKSGLPSDRFSAERTGGSVSTLTIQRTQQEDSAVYLCASSLGPTGPGDTRGEQYFGPGTRLTVT.

This chain connects TRBV5-1 to TRBJ2-4; tentative D call: TRBD1 (7 bases). Trimming removed 3 bases at V and 5 bases at J, with 15 bases between. The V gene's germline CDR1 is SGHRS and CDR2 YFSETQ. The CDR3 has 15 amino acids. CDR3 region: CASSSEGARENIQYF. Written as DNA, the CDR3 is TGCGCCAGCAGCTCGGAGGGGGCGCGGGAAAACATTCAGTACTTC.

V gene TRBV9 combines with J gene TRBJ1-2, with D perhaps TRBD1 (5 bases). Per germline, CDR1 SGDLS and CDR2 YYNGEE. Trimming removed 0 bases at V and 3 bases at J, with 18 bases between. The CDR3 spans 17 residues. The CDR3 here is CASSVGLSHRRDYGYTF. For the CDR3, the DNA is TGTGCCAGCAGCGTAGGTCTTAGTCACAGGAGAGACTATGGCTACACCTTC.

This clone was detected once. The J gene is TRBJ1-5, the V gene TRBV30; tentative D call: TRBD1 (5 bases). V was pared by 2 bases and J by 5 bases, with 10 bases between. The CDR3 contains 13 residues. CDR1 and CDR2 from the germline V gene are GTSNPN and SVGIG (reference sequence). DNA for the CDR3: TGTGCCTGGAGTTTGGGGGGGGATCAGCCCCAGCATTTT. It is translated as CAWSLGGDQPQHF.